The 22 T cell receptor beta chains presented below share a single source sample, sequenced in a study of shared clonotypes between healthy human individuals. Naive CD8 cells comprised CD45RO-negative, CCR7-positively selected cells, excluding terminally differentiated effector memory CD45RA+ cells. Sequencing used immunoSEQ multiplex PCR; TCRdb keeps in-frame clones, though not all of them. The profile shows about 2.1 million clones, about 94% of them singletons. Sequenced sample: naive CD8+ T cells from PBMCs. Receptor source: a man aged 18 to 30 in good health. Some clones in this sample may be carry-over from other donors' samples.

The chain employs TRBV9 and TRBJ1-4; D perhaps matches TRBD1 (6 bases). Germline loops: CDR1 SGDLS, CDR2 YYNGEE. The CDR3 has 14 amino acids. Trimming stripped 0 bases from V and 5 bases from J, with 8 bases between. The CDR3 nucleotides read TGTGCCAGCAGCGTAGCTCAGGGGAATGAAAAACTGTTTTTT. Its translation is CASSVAQGNEKLFF.

The V call is TRBV9, the J call TRBJ1-5; D is unclear. The V gene's germline CDR1 is SGDLS and CDR2 YYNGEE. Trimming removed 1 base at V and 2 bases at J, with 10 bases between. The CDR3 has 15 amino acids. The chain's CDR3 is CASSVSGLGNQPQHF. The CDR3 bases are TGTGCCAGCAGCGTATCGGGGTTGGGCAATCAGCCCCAGCATTTT.

The chain uses TRBV7-8 and TRBJ2-1; a possible D gene is TRBD1 (6 bases). Trimming left V 6 bases short and J 4 bases short, with 13 bases between. The germline gives CDR1 SGHVS, CDR2 FQNEAQ. There are 14 residues in the CDR3. The CDR3 loop is CASSAVQGYNEQFF. CDR3 sequence (DNA): TGTGCCAGCAGTGCGGTGCAGGGGTACAATGAGCAGTTCTTC.

The V call is TRBV30, the J call TRBJ2-2; unclear D gene. The CDR3 loop spans 13 amino acids. Germline V CDR1 and CDR2: GTSNPN, SVGIG (reference sequence). V was clipped by 5 bases and J by 6 bases, with 13 bases between them. In DNA form, the CDR3 reads TGTGCCTGGGGAACTACCCTCCCCGGGGAGCTGTTTTTT. This encodes CAWGTTLPGELFF.

This clone was seen just once. The rearrangement joins TRBV4-2 to TRBJ1-2; no clear D gene. Germline V gene lookup returns CDR1 LGHNA and CDR2 YNFKEQ. V dropped 5 bases and J dropped 6 bases, with 4 bases sitting between them. The CDR3 sequence is 10 residues long. CDR3 protein: CASSANGYTF. In DNA form, the CDR3 reads TGTGCCAGCAGCGCGAATGGCTACACCTTC.

The chain joins TRBV7-8 to TRBJ2-5; D assignment may be TRBD1 or TRBD2 (6 bases each). This CDR3 has 15 amino acids. Per the germline V gene, CDR1 is SGHVS and CDR2 is FQNEAQ. V dropped 1 base and J dropped 5 bases, with 14 bases sitting between them. The CDR3 sequence: CASSLVVVGGETQYF. In DNA, the CDR3 is TGTGCCAGCAGCTTAGTTGTTGTAGGGGGGGAGACCCAGTACTTC.

J is TRBJ1-2 and V is TRBV29-1; D gene uncertain. Looked up from germline, CDR1 is SQVTM and CDR2 is ANQGSEA. V was clipped by 6 bases and J by 1 base, with 15 bases between them. This CDR3 contains 14 residues. In DNA form, the CDR3 reads TGCAGCGTCTCGAAGGCCGAAATTAACTATGGCTACACCTTC. As protein: CSVSKAEINYGYTF.

The rearrangement links TRBV7-9 to TRBJ2-1; TRBD1 matches at 9 bases. The CDR3 length is 16 residues. V gave up 6 bases and J gave up 1 base; unmatched junction bases: 7. CDR1 SEHNR and CDR2 FQNEAQ come from the germline V gene (reference sequence). CDR3 DNA sequence: TGTGCCAGCAGACAGGGACAGGGAGGTTCCTACAATGAGCAGTTCTTC. Translation gives CASRQGQGGSYNEQFF. Supplemented by reference TRBV7-9 and TRBJ2-1, the full variable domain reads DTGVSQNPRHKITKRGQNVTFRCDPISEHNRLYWYRQTLGQGPEFLTYFQNEAQLEKSRLLSDRFSAERPKGSFSTLEIQRTEQGDSAMYLCASRQGQGGSYNEQFFGPGTRLTVL.

Of note for this clone: The same CDR3 can be traced to other DNA sequences in this sample. The rearrangement links TRBV28 to TRBJ2-2, with 7 positions matching TRBD1. Germline CDR1 is MDHEN and CDR2 is SYDVKM. Germline trimming cut 6 bases from V and 6 bases from J; bases unmatched to any gene: 1. The CDR3 has 12 amino acids. CDR3: CASSRGSGELFF. DNA for the CDR3: TGTGCCAGCAGCAGGGGGTCCGGGGAGCTGTTTTTT.

The V and J genes are TRBV28 and TRBJ1-2; TRBD1 is a possible D gene (6 bases). This CDR3 contains 14 residues. Germline CDR1 and CDR2: MDHEN and SYDVKM. Trimming shortened V by 2 bases and J by 7 bases, and 14 bases separated the two germline ends. The CDR3 region is CASSLRGAVPGYTF. CDR3 nucleotides: TGTGCCAGCAGTTTACGGGGGGCGGTTCCTGGCTACACCTTC.

The V gene is TRBV29-1, the J gene TRBJ1-2, with TRBD1 as a possible D gene (6 bases). This CDR3 contains 15 residues. Trimming took off 8 bases at V and 8 bases at J, with 27 bases between the two ends. Germline CDR1 and CDR2: SQVTM and ANQGSEA. CDR3 sequence reads: CSSNPRQVLGEGYTF. CDR3 in DNA: TGCAGCTCCAACCCCCGACAGGTGCTGGGGGAGGGCTACACCTTC. Looking up the rest from reference TRBV29-1 and TRBJ1-2 gives the full variable domain: SAVISQKPSRDICQRGTSLTIQCQVDSQVTMMFWYRQQPGQSLTLIATANQGSEATYESGFVIDKFPISRPNLTFSTLTVSNMSPEDSSIYLCSSNPRQVLGEGYTFGSGTRLTVV.

The V gene is TRBV6-5, the J gene TRBJ2-3; 7 bases match TRBD2. Germline CDR1 reads MNHEY; CDR2 reads SVGAGI. The V gene end was trimmed by 4 bases and the J gene end by 2 bases; junction bases not matched to a gene: 9. The CDR3 sequence is 16 residues long. CDR3 DNA: TGTGCCAGCAGTTCCATTCTAGCGGATAACACAGATACGCAGTATTTT. Encoded protein: CASSSILADNTDTQYF.

This rearrangement joins TRBV27 to TRBJ1-2, with D perhaps matching TRBD1 (6 bases). The CDR3 runs 18 residues. Germline V gene data show CDR1 as MNHEY and CDR2 as SMNVEV (reference sequence). The ends were cut back, 4 bases at V and 4 bases at J, with 25 bases in the middle. The DNA for the CDR3 is TGTGCCAGCAGTTCGACTCCTCGACCCTCCCGGGACACCTATGGCTACACCTTC. Amino acids: CASSSTPRPSRDTYGYTF.

The chain has TRBV5-1 and TRBJ2-7, with 7 bases lining up with TRBD2. The V and J ends lost 0 bases and 6 bases, in that order; junction bases with no gene match: 3. CDR1 is SGHRS, CDR2 YFSETQ, per germline. The CDR3 covers 13 residues. CDR3 bases: TGCGCCAGCAGCTTGGGCGGGAGTTTCGAGCAGTACTTC. Protein product: CASSLGGSFEQYF. Supplemented by reference TRBV5-1 and TRBJ2-7, the full variable domain reads KAGVTQTPRYLIKTRGQQVTLSCSPISGHRSVSWYQQTPGQGLQFLFEYFSETQRNKGNFPGRFSGRQFSNSRSEMNVSTLELGDSALYLCASSLGGSFEQYFGPGTRLTVT.

The chain joins TRBV28 to TRBJ1-2; no clear D gene. Germline CDR1 reads MDHEN; CDR2 reads SYDVKM. Between the trimmed V and J ends, which lost 3 bases and 6 bases, there was a span of 11 bases. This CDR3 has 13 residues. CDR3 nucleotide sequence: TGTGCCAGCAGTTTGCACGGGCAAGATGGCTACACCTTC. It codes for CASSLHGQDGYTF.

The rearrangement joins TRBV6-4 to TRBJ1-2; TRBD1 aligns across 9 bases. The germline CDR1 and CDR2 sequences are MRHNA and SNTAGT. The ends lost 3 bases at V and 5 bases at J; junction bases unmatched: 4. The CDR3 runs to 14 residues. The CDR3 sequence: CASSEGTGYYGYTF. CDR3 bases: TGTGCCAGCAGTGAGGGGACAGGGTATTATGGCTACACCTTC.

The CDR3 sequence: CASSLTGANEQFF. The CDR3 nucleotides are TGTGCCAGCAGCCTTACAGGGGCCAATGAGCAGTTCTTC. This sequence joins TRBV7-9 and TRBJ2-1, with 7 bases lining up with TRBD1. Per the germline V gene, CDR1 is SEHNR and CDR2 is FQNEAQ (reference sequence). V shed 5 bases, J shed 6 bases, and the junction held 4 bases outside the gene matches. CDR3 length equals 13 residues. The whole variable domain, remainder taken from reference TRBV7-9 and TRBJ2-1, is DTGVSQNPRHKITKRGQNVTFRCDPISEHNRLYWYRQTLGQGPEFLTYFQNEAQLEKSRLLSDRFSAERPKGSFSTLEIQRTEQGDSAMYLCASSLTGANEQFFGPGTRLTVL.

V gene TRBV7-2 combines with J gene TRBJ2-2; TRBD2 is a possible D gene (5 bases). The CDR3 runs 16 residues. Germline values: CDR1 SGHTA, CDR2 FQGNSA. V gave up 5 bases and J gave up 5 bases, with 18 bases separating them. The chain's CDR3 is CASSLDNRDWTGELFF. The CDR3 region has the DNA TGTGCCAGCAGCCTTGACAACCGGGATTGGACCGGGGAGCTGTTTTTT.

This clone was counted once. The chain carries TRBV15 and TRBJ2-7; D unresolved. CDR1 is LNHNV and CDR2 is YYDKDF in the germline V gene (reference sequence). The CDR3 consists of 14 residues. Trimming took 0 bases from V and 2 from J, leaving 8 bases between them. The CDR3 reads CATSRDSSTYEQYF. CDR3 nucleotide sequence: TGTGCCACCAGCAGAGACAGTTCAACCTACGAGCAGTACTTC.

The chain couples TRBV9 to TRBJ2-3; 7 nucleotides align to TRBD1. The V gene end was trimmed by 4 bases and the J gene end by 0 bases; junction bases not matched to a gene: 11. The CDR3 runs 17 residues. The germline CDR1 and CDR2 sequences are SGDLS and YYNGEE. CDR3 in amino acids: CASSTYRGWVSTDTQYF. CDR3 bases: TGTGCCAGCAGCACCTACAGGGGTTGGGTTAGCACAGATACGCAGTATTTT. The whole variable domain, filled in from reference TRBV9 and TRBJ2-3, reads DSGVTQTPKHLITATGQRVTLRCSPRSGDLSVYWYQQSLDQGLQFLIQYYNGEERAKGNILERFSAQQFPDLHSELNLSSLELGDSALYFCASSTYRGWVSTDTQYFGPGTRLTVL.

The table lists this clone with a count of one. J is TRBJ2-7 and V is TRBV27; 14 nucleotides line up with TRBD2. CDR3 size: 17 residues. Germline V gives CDR1 MNHEY, CDR2 SMNVEV (reference sequence). J was trimmed by 4 bases and V by 5 bases; bases with no gene match: 10. CDR3 sequence: CASSPEPGTSGSYEQYF. The DNA for the CDR3 is TGTGCCAGCAGTCCTGAACCCGGGACTAGCGGGAGTTACGAGCAGTACTTC.

This chain connects TRBV15 to TRBJ1-3; D is unclear. The CDR3 is 14 residues long. Germline CDR1 and CDR2: LNHNV and YYDKDF (reference sequence). V lost 5 bases and J 4 bases, leaving 12 bases between the germline ends. The CDR3 sequence is CATSARDLGNTIYF. The CDR3 region has the DNA TGTGCCACCAGCGCCCGAGATCTGGGAAACACCATATATTTT.